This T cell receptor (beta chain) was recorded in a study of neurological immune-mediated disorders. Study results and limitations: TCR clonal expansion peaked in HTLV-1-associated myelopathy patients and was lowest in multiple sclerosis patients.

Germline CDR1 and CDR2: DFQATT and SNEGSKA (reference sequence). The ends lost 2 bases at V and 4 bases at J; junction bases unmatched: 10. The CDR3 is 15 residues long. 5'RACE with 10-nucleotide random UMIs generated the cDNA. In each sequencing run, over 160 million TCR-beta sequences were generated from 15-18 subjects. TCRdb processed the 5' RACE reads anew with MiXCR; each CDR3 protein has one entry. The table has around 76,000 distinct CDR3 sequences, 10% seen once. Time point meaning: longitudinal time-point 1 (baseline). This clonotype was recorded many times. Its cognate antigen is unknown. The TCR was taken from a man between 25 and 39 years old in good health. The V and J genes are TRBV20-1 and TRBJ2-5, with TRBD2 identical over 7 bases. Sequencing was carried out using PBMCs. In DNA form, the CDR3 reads TGCAGTGCTAGACTAGCGGCAACGCGTGGAGAGACCCAGTACTTC. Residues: CSARLAATRGETQYF.